These 30 T cell receptor beta chains came from one sample sequenced in a study of patients and donors after allogeneic stem cell transplantation (dated by TCRdb to 2018 to 2020). The library came from RT-PCR. TCRdb lists the instrument as NextSeq 550. TCRdb reanalyzed the raw reads on its own, using fastp at Q25 for trimming and MiXCR for clone calling, and kept in-frame beta chains. CDR3 protein sequences are deduplicated, and each keeps its most common genes and DNA. The sample includes approximately 200,000 distinct CDR3 sequences, with more than 35% observed a single time. The top ten clonotypes cover about 35% of the sample. The specimen sequenced was blood, either unsorted or a sorted T cell fraction (not recorded which). The receptors derive from a human donor who was either an allogeneic HSCT recipient or a stem cell or donor lymphocyte infusion donor (not recorded which). It is not recorded whose cells these are; they may come from a transplant donor.

In this sample, this clonotype turned up many times. The V and J genes are TRBV4-3 and TRBJ1-2; D gene ambiguous. CDR3 length: 14 residues. Per the germline V gene, CDR1 is LGHNA and CDR2 is YSLEER. Deletions cut 2 bases from V and 1 base from J, with 8 bases between. The CDR3 sequence: CASSQIPVNYGYTF. CDR3 bases: TGCGCCAGCAGCCAAATACCGGTTAACTATGGCTACACCTTC.

This chain connects TRBV12-3 or TRBV12-4 to TRBJ1-4; 9 bases match TRBD1. Unmatched junction bases numbered 4, after V lost 5 bases and J lost 6 bases. This CDR3 region has 14 residues. CDR3 in amino acids: CASSGTGSDEKLFF. CDR3 bases: TGTGCCAGCAGTGGGACAGGGAGTGATGAAAAACTGTTTTTT.

This clonotype came up many times. The gene calls are TRBV12-3 or TRBV12-4 and TRBJ1-5; the D is unclear. Trimming cost V 3 bases and J 0 bases, with 3 bases left between them. The CDR3 is 13 residues long. Written as DNA, the CDR3 is TGTGCCAGCAGTTTGGCTAGCAATCAGCCCCAGCATTTT. It yields the protein CASSLASNQPQHF.

The chain recombines TRBV29-1 with TRBJ2-3, with no clear D. CDR3 length equals 14 residues. Germline assignment: CDR1 SQVTM and CDR2 ANQGSEA. With 5 bases removed from V and 3 bases from J, the gap between germline ends came to 15 bases. The CDR3, as DNA: TGCAGCGTTTTTTTCCTGGTGGGTACAGATACGCAGTATTTT. It encodes CSVFFLVGTDTQYF.

The chain links TRBV28 to TRBJ2-7; D gene uncertain. The germline CDR1 and CDR2 sequences are MDHEN and SYDVKM. Trimming took 6 bases from V and 3 from J, leaving 12 bases between them. The CDR3 covers 13 residues. CDR3 DNA sequence: TGTGCCAGCAGCATATCAGCGTTCTACGAGCAGTACTTC. Translating gives CASSISAFYEQYF.

This clonotype was counted between two and nine times. The chain couples TRBV7-2 to TRBJ2-6; D not certain. Germline V CDR1 and CDR2: SGHTA, FQGNSA. The CDR3 has 17 amino acids. Trimming left V 2 bases short and J 1 base short, with 12 bases between. This CDR3 reads CASSLYSMGSGANVLTF. For the CDR3, the DNA is TGTGCCAGCAGCTTATATTCAATGGGTTCTGGGGCCAACGTCCTGACTTTC.

The V gene is TRBV7-2, the J gene TRBJ2-1; TRBD2 matches 11 bases. Germline V gene sequence: CDR1 SGHTA, CDR2 FQGNSA. CDR3 length: 15 residues. The V segment lost 6 bases and the J segment 5 bases; nucleotides outside the gene matches: 6. The CDR3 DNA reads TGTGCCAGCAGTCGTACTAGCGGGAGACACAATGAGCAGTTCTTC. Residues: CASSRTSGRHNEQFF.

This chain connects TRBV7-9 to TRBJ2-3; D gene ambiguous. Deletions cut 5 bases from V and 0 bases from J, with 9 bases between. This CDR3 is 14 amino acids long. Germline values: CDR1 SEHNR, CDR2 FQNEAQ (reference sequence). The CDR3 bases are TGTGCCAGCAGCCAAACAACTAGCACAGATACGCAGTATTTT. Protein: CASSQTTSTDTQYF.

This clonotype occurred a few times. In DNA form, the CDR3 reads TGCAGCGTTGCCCTGCCAGGGGGCAATCAGCCCCAGCATTTT. This encodes CSVALPGGNQPQHF. V is TRBV29-1 and J is TRBJ1-5; a weak D match, TRBD1 (6 bases). Trimming left V 4 bases short and J 2 bases short, with 12 bases between. The CDR3 runs 14 residues. Germline CDR1 reads SQVTM; CDR2 reads ANQGSEA.

The V and J genes are TRBV13 and TRBJ2-5, with unresolved D. Trimming shortened V by 4 bases and J by 2 bases, and 11 bases separated the two germline ends. In germline, CDR1 is PRHDT, CDR2 FYEKMQ (reference sequence). The CDR3 runs 14 residues. This CDR3 is CASSWATLQETQYF. The CDR3 DNA is TGTGCCAGCAGCTGGGCGACACTGCAAGAGACCCAGTACTTC.

This chain joins TRBV4-3 and TRBJ2-7; D is perhaps TRBD1 (6 bases). V was clipped by 1 base and J by 2 bases, with 12 bases between them. Germline V CDR1 and CDR2: LGHNA, YSLEER. The CDR3 is made up of 15 amino acids. CDR3 sequence (DNA): TGCGCCAGCAGCCAAGGTGACGGACAGACCTACGAGCAGTACTTC. It is translated as CASSQGDGQTYEQYF.

This clonotype showed up just a few times. The chain has TRBV6-6 and TRBJ1-1; D ambiguous. Trimming left V 4 bases short and J 1 base short, with 10 bases between. CDR1 and CDR2 (germline): MNHNY, SVGAGI (reference sequence). The CDR3 loop spans 14 amino acids. The CDR3 nucleotides read TGTGCCAGCAGTTTCCCCGACCCGAACACTGAAGCTTTCTTT. Translated, it gives CASSFPDPNTEAFF.

As concerns this clonotype: The junction does not match germline at one end; this may be a read error. The chain joins TRBV5-6 to TRBJ2-3; D is undetermined. Germline V gene data show CDR1 as SGHDT and CDR2 as YYEEEE. The CDR3 length is 12 residues. The CDR3 region has the DNA TGTGCCAGCAGCCTCCGCACAGATACGCAGTGTTTT. Protein product: CASSLRTDTQCF. Supplemented by reference TRBV5-6 and TRBJ2-3, the full variable domain reads DAGVTQSPTHLIKTRGQQVTLRCSPKSGHDTVSWYQQALGQGPQFIFQYYEEEERQRGNFPDRFSGHQFPNYSSELNVNALLLGDSALYLCASSLRTDTQCFGPGTRLTVL.

The gene calls are TRBV5-1 and TRBJ2-3; 9 positions match TRBD1. V was clipped by 8 bases and J by 5 bases; unmatched bases: 12. Germline V CDR1 and CDR2: SGHRS, YFSETQ. This CDR3 spans 15 amino acids. CDR3: CASNHRDRARDTQYF. DNA for the CDR3: TGCGCCAGTAATCACCGGGACAGGGCCCGAGATACGCAGTATTTT.

A single count supports this clonotype. The CDR3 bases are TGTGCCAGCGGCTTGACGGGAGGTGCCTCTGGAAACACCATATATTTT. It specifies CASGLTGGASGNTIYF. The J gene is TRBJ1-3, the V gene TRBV12-3 or TRBV12-4; D uncertain. Trimming stripped 8 bases from V and 0 bases from J, with 17 bases between. The CDR3 runs to 16 residues.

This rearrangement joins TRBV28 to TRBJ2-5; D is perhaps TRBD2 (5 bases). The CDR3 loop spans 16 amino acids. The V and J ends lost 3 bases and 1 base respectively, with 15 bases between them. Germline loops: CDR1 MDHEN, CDR2 SYDVKM. CDR3 residues: CASSLLRAQPQETQYF. The CDR3 DNA follows: TGTGCCAGCAGTTTGTTGAGGGCGCAACCCCAAGAGACCCAGTACTTC.

This CDR3 reads CASRPDRVTTEAFF. The CDR3, as DNA: TGTGCCAGCAGGCCTGACAGGGTAACCACTGAAGCTTTCTTT. The genes are TRBV7-8 and TRBJ1-1, with 7 bases lining up with TRBD1. Looked up from germline, CDR1 is SGHVS and CDR2 is FQNEAQ. V shed 6 bases, J shed 4 bases, and the junction held 8 bases outside the gene matches. This CDR3 region has 14 residues.

Many counts were recorded for this clonotype. DNA for the CDR3: TGTGCCAGCAGCCATGGACAGGTTGGGGGCTACACCTTC. Its protein product is CASSHGQVGGYTF. The chain combines TRBV12-3 or TRBV12-4 with TRBJ1-2, with TRBD1 identical over 7 bases. The trim removed 6 bases at V and 8 bases at J, leaving 9 bases unmatched. This CDR3 contains 13 residues.

This chain connects TRBV6-6 to TRBJ2-3; 10 bases are shared with TRBD1. Germline CDR1 reads MNHNY; CDR2 reads SVGAGI (reference sequence). CDR3 length equals 18 residues. V trimming: 2 bases; J trimming: 1 base; junction bases outside the gene matches: 9. The chain's CDR3 is CASSYELGTGVGTDTQYF. The CDR3 nucleotides read TGTGCCAGCAGTTACGAACTCGGGACAGGGGTAGGCACAGATACGCAGTATTTT.

This rearrangement joins TRBV5-4 to TRBJ2-3, with 8 bases lining up with TRBD2. Germline-derived CDR1 and CDR2 are SGHNT and YYREEE (reference sequence). The V and J ends lost 5 bases and 1 base, in that order; junction bases with no gene match: 6. This CDR3 is built from 15 residues. CDR3 region: CASSSTSGRTDTQYF. In DNA form, the CDR3 reads TGTGCCAGCAGTTCTACTAGCGGACGCACAGATACGCAGTATTTT.

Written as DNA, the CDR3 is TGCAGTGCGGCAGGGGCGGAGGTCTACAATGAGCAGTTCTTC. Protein product: CSAAGAEVYNEQFF. This chain joins TRBV20-1 and TRBJ2-1, with D tentatively TRBD1 (6 bases). CDR3 size: 14 residues. Trimming removed 6 bases at V and 3 bases at J, with 15 bases between. The germline CDR1 and CDR2 sequences are DFQATT and SNEGSKA (reference sequence).

This rearrangement joins TRBV4-2 to TRBJ2-2, with 15 bases fitting TRBD2. This CDR3 region has 17 residues. Trimming at V came to 7 bases and at J to 4 bases, leaving 7 bases not matched to a gene. CDR1 LGHNA and CDR2 YNFKEQ come from the germline V gene. The CDR3 region has the DNA TGTGCCAGCATGAGGACTAGCGGGAGGGCCCCCACCGGGGAGCTGTTTTTT. Translated: CASMRTSGRAPTGELFF.

In this sample, this clonotype turned up a few times. This rearrangement joins TRBV9 to TRBJ2-4; the match to TRBD2 covers 8 bases. Per germline, CDR1 SGDLS and CDR2 YYNGEE. The CDR3 is 16 amino acids. The ends lost 5 bases at V and 0 bases at J; junction bases unmatched: 7. CDR3 amino acids: CASSYTSGLAKNIQYF. CDR3 bases: TGTGCCAGCAGTTATACTAGCGGATTAGCCAAAAACATTCAGTACTTC. The entire variable domain, with the rest obtained from reference TRBV9 and TRBJ2-4, is as follows: DSGVTQTPKHLITATGQRVTLRCSPRSGDLSVYWYQQSLDQGLQFLIQYYNGEERAKGNILERFSAQQFPDLHSELNLSSLELGDSALYFCASSYTSGLAKNIQYFGAGTRLSVL.

This clonotype occurred a few times. The rearrangement links TRBV6-2 or TRBV6-3 to TRBJ1-2; no definite D call. V was shortened by 0 bases and J by 2 bases, with 7 bases between the two germline ends. Germline-derived CDR1 and CDR2 are MNHEY and SVGEGT. The CDR3 extends over 14 amino acids. The CDR3, as DNA: TGTGCCAGCAGTTACTCGGGAGTAAACTATGGCTACACCTTC. Residues: CASSYSGVNYGYTF.

V and J are TRBV12-3 or TRBV12-4 and TRBJ2-7; TRBD2 matches 11 bases. The CDR3 totals 14 residues. Unmatched junction bases numbered 4, after V lost 6 bases and J lost 3 bases. The CDR3 DNA is TGTGCCAGCAGGAGTAGCGGGAGGGGCTACGAGCAGTACTTC. As protein: CASRSSGRGYEQYF.

This chain joins TRBV24-1 and TRBJ1-2, with no clear D. CDR3 length: 13 amino acids. Germline V CDR1 and CDR2: KGHDR, SFDVKD. V was trimmed by 4 bases and J by 8 bases, leaving 13 bases between them. The CDR3 DNA follows: TGTGCCACCAGTGACCCTATGAAGTCGGGCTACACCTTC. It yields the protein CATSDPMKSGYTF.

The gene calls are TRBV9 and TRBJ1-1; D is unresolved. V shed 4 bases and J shed 1 base, with 17 bases lying between them. The CDR3 is made up of 16 amino acids. Germline CDR1 is SGDLS and CDR2 is YYNGEE. The CDR3 protein is CASSLGSGGRNTEAFF. CDR3 sequence (DNA): TGTGCCAGCAGCCTCGGGTCTGGAGGGAGGAACACTGAAGCTTTCTTT.

The genes are TRBV28 and TRBJ1-2, with D possibly being TRBD1 (5 bases). In germline, CDR1 is MDHEN, CDR2 SYDVKM. Trimming cost V 5 bases and J 3 bases, with 16 bases left between them. The CDR3 is 15 amino acids. In nucleotides, the CDR3 is TGTGCCAGCAGTCCCCCGGGGACGGGACACTATGGCTACACCTTC. It yields the protein CASSPPGTGHYGYTF.

CDR3 residues: CASSEGAGVQTGELFF. CDR3 DNA sequence: TGTGCCAGCAGTGAAGGGGCGGGAGTGCAAACCGGGGAGCTGTTTTTT. The chain employs TRBV2 and TRBJ2-2; TRBD2 matches 7 bases. J lost 5 bases, V lost 1 base, and 7 bases had no gene match. CDR1 SNHLY and CDR2 FYNNEI come from the germline V gene. There are 16 residues in the CDR3.

The rearrangement links TRBV15 to TRBJ2-7; 7 bases line up with TRBD2. The CDR3 is made up of 14 amino acids. J gave up 4 bases and V 7 bases, and 10 bases lay outside the gene matches. The germline V gene has CDR1 LNHNV and CDR2 YYDKDF (reference sequence). The CDR3 region has the DNA TGTGCCACCACACCGGGACTATCCGCTTACGAGCAGTACTTC. As protein: CATTPGLSAYEQYF. Full variable domain (remainder filled in from reference TRBV15 and TRBJ2-7): DAMVIQNPRYQVTQFGKPVTLSCSQTLNHNVMYWYQQKSSQAPKLLFHYYDKDFNNEADTPDNFQSRRPNTSFCFLDIRSPGLGDTAMYLCATTPGLSAYEQYFGPGTRLTVT.